This TCR beta chain appears in the sequencing data of a study of T cell clusters in autoimmune cytopenias. Background on the study: A median of about 54,000 TRB reads per sample yielded a median around 2,500 distinct clonotypes. Study-level results: The T cell clusters came from computational analysis alone and lack functional validation.

TRB was amplified by touch-down multiplex PCR, primer pools A and B combined. TCRdb re-called the multiplex PCR reads, yielding one record per CDR3 amino acid sequence without DNA. The specimen's table records about 1,500 distinct CDR3 sequences. Each sample's input was about 250 ng genomic DNA, roughly 38,000 genome equivalents. Germline loops: CDR1 LNHDA, CDR2 SQIVND (reference sequence). CDR3 length equals 13 residues. Frequency places this clonotype as medium-sized (0.01 to 0.1%). Its antigen is unidentified. The same specimen was also included in a second study, on T cell repertoires in aging, cancer and after chemotherapy. From that report: Untreated cancer patients had significantly lower blood TCR diversity than age-matched healthy donors. In cancer patients, declining TCR diversity with age involved lost richness and lost evenness.

The sequence was obtained from a human donor with chronic lymphocytic leukemia. The chain recombines TRBV19 with TRBJ1-4; the D call of TRBD1 rests on TCRdb alone, since no DNA is present to check it. Sequencing was done on a sample of peripheral blood. CDR3 amino acids: CASSGAEHEKLFF.